This paragraph covers one TCR beta chain sequence. Its antigen is unknown. The data derive from a study of cytomegalovirus exposure and HLA in healthy donors. The PCR ran on 60 Vbeta and 13 Jbeta primers. Here immunoSEQ multiplex PCR was the method, and the copy in TCRdb shows in-frame clones only, minus some. The sample yields some 130,000 clones, 60% to 80% seen once. The CDR3 consists of 15 residues. The germline CDR1 and CDR2 sequences are SGHTA and FQGNSA. V was cut by 2 bases and J by 0 bases, with 7 bases left in between. Overall study findings and caveats: In vitro confirmation showed three CMV-associated chains to be CMV antigen specific. Common viral pathogens seemed, in a later analysis, to connect with several of the most significant clusters. Earlier analysis yielded a pattern in which most TCR beta V segments were productive about 87% or about 30% of the time.

The specimen sequenced was PBMCs. This sequence joins TRBV7-2 and TRBJ2-2, with D hard to call. The receptor comes from a man aged 25-40 years in good health and CMV-seronegative. CDR3 amino acids: CASSLLTTNTGELFF. DNA of the CDR3: TGTGCCAGCAGCTTACTTACTACGAACACCGGGGAGCTGTTTTTT.